Each of the 3 T cell receptor beta chains below was sequenced from the same sample in a study of blood T cell repertoires in COVID-19. This table comes from immunoSEQ multiplex PCR, and its TCRdb copy is limited to in-frame clones, with some not included. The data contain 80,000 to 100,000 clones, more than 60% of them singletons. Sequencing was performed on peripheral blood. The receptor source for this set is a man aged 70-80 years with acute or convalescent COVID-19.

The chain uses TRBV28 and TRBJ1-2; D is undetermined. Trimming left V 2 bases short and J 4 bases short, with 11 bases between. Per germline, CDR1 MDHEN and CDR2 SYDVKM. The CDR3 runs to 14 residues. CDR3 sequence reads: CASSLSGRSYGYTF. In nucleotides, the CDR3 is TGTGCCAGCAGTTTAAGTGGCAGGTCCTATGGCTACACCTTC.

Turning to this clone: Different DNA sequences within this sample yield the same CDR3. This chain uses TRBV5-1 with TRBJ2-1, with 11 bases aligning to TRBD2. Trimming took 3 bases from V and 1 from J; bases not matched to a gene: 3. The germline V gene has CDR1 SGHRS and CDR2 YFSETQ. The CDR3 is made up of 16 amino acids. The CDR3 region has the DNA TGCGCCAGCAGCTCTACTAGCGGGAGTTCCTACAATGAGCAGTTCTTC. Protein sequence: CASSSTSGSSYNEQFF.

This chain connects TRBV3-1 (or the pseudogene TRBV3-2) to TRBJ2-7; D unclear. The CDR3 has 11 amino acids. The germline CDR1 and CDR2 sequences are LGHDT and YNNKEL (reference sequence). V lost 5 bases to trimming and J lost 7 bases, with 9 bases between them. The CDR3 sequence is CASSNLGEQYF. Written as DNA, the CDR3 is TGTGCCAGCAGCAACCTCGGGGAGCAGTACTTC.